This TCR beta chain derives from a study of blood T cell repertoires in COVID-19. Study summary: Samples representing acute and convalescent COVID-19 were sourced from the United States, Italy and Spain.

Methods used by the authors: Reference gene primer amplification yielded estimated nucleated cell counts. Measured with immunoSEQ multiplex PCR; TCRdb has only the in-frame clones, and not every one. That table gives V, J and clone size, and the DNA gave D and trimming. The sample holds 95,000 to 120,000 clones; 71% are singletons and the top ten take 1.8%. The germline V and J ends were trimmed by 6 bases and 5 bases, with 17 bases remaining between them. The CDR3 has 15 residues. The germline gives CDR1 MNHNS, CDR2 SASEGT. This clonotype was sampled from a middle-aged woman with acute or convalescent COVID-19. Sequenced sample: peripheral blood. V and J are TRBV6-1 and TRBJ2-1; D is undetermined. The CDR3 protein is CASRPAAAANNEQFF. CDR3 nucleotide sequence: TGTGCCAGCAGACCGGCGGCGGCGGCAAACAATGAGCAGTTCTTC.